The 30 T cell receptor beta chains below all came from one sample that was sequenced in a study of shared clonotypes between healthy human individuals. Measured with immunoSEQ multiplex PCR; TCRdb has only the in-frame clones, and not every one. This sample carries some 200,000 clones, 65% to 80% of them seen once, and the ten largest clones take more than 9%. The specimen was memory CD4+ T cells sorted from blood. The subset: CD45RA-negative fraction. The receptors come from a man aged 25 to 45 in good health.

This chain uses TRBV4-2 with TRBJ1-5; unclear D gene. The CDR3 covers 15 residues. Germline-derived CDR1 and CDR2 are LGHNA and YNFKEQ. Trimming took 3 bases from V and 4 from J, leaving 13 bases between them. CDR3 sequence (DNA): TGTGCCAGCAGCCATTATTTAACCGAAAATCAGCCCCAGCATTTT. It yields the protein CASSHYLTENQPQHF.

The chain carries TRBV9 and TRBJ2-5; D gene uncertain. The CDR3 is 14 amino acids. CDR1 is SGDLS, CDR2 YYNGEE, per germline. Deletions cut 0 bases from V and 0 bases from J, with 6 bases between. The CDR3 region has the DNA TGTGCCAGCAGCGTAGACGCGTACCAAGAGACCCAGTACTTC. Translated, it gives CASSVDAYQETQYF.

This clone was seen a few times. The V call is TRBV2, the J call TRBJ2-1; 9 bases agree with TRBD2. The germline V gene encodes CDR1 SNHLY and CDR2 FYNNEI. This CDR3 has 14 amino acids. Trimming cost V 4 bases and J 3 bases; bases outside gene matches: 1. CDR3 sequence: CASSVAGVYNEQFF. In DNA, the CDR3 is TGTGCCAGCAGTGTAGCGGGGGTCTACAATGAGCAGTTCTTC. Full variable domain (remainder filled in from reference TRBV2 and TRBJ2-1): EPEVTQTPSHQVTQMGQEVILRCVPISNHLYFYWYRQILGQKVEFLVSFYNNEISEKSEIFDDQFSVERPDGSNFTLKIRSTKLEDSAMYFCASSVAGVYNEQFFGPGTRLTVL.

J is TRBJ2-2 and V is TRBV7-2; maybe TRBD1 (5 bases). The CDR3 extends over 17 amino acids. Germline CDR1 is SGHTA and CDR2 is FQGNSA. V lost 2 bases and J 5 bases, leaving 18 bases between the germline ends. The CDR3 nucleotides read TGTGCCAGCAGCTTAAAGGGGTTAATCCCAATTACCGGGGAGCTGTTTTTT. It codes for CASSLKGLIPITGELFF.

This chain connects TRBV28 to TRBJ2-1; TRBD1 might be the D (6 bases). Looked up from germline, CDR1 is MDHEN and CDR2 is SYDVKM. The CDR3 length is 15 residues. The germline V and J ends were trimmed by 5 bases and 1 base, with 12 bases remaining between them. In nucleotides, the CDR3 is TGTGCCAGCAGTCCCAGGGGCGGATCCTACAATGAGCAGTTCTTC. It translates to CASSPRGGSYNEQFF.

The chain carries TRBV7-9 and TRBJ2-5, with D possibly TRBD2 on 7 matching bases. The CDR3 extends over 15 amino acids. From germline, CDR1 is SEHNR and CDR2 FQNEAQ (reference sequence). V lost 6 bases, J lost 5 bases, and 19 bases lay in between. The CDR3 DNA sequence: TGTGCCAGCAGTCTAAGCCTGGGGGGGGCGGAGACCCAGTACTTC. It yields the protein CASSLSLGGAETQYF.

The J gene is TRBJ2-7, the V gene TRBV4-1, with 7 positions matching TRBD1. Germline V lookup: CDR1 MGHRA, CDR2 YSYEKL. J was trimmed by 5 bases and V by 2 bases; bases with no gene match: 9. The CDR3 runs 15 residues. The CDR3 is CASSQHGQVGDEQYF. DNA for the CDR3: TGCGCCAGCAGCCAACACGGACAGGTCGGGGACGAGCAGTACTTC.

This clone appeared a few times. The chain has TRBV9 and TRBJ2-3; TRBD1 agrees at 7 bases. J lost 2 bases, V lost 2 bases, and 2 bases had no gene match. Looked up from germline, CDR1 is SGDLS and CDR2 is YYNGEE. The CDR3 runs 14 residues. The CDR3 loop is CASSVGQITDTQYF. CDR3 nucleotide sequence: TGTGCCAGCAGCGTGGGACAGATCACAGATACGCAGTATTTT.

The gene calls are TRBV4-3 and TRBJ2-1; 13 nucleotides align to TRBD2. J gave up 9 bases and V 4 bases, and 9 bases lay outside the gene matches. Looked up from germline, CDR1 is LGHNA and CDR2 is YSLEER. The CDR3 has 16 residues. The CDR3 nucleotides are TGCGCCAGCAGCCCAGGGACTAGCGGGACGGGGGGTGAGCAGTTCTTC. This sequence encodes CASSPGTSGTGGEQFF.

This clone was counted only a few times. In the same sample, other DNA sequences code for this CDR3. This CDR3 is CASSLLAGPTDTQYF. DNA of the CDR3: TGTGCCAGCAGCTTACTAGCGGGCCCCACAGATACGCAGTATTTT. V usage is TRBV7-2 and J usage is TRBJ2-3; 8 bases fit TRBD2. The germline CDR1 and CDR2 sequences are SGHTA and FQGNSA. The CDR3 runs 15 residues. V dropped 2 bases and J dropped 2; count of bases not matched to a gene: 3.

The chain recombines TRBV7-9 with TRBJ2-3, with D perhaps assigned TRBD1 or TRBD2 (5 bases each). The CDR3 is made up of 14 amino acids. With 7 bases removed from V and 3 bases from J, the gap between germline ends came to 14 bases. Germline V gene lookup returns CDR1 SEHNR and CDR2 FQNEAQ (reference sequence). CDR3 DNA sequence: TGTGCCAGCACCTTCCGGGACGGTACAGATACGCAGTATTTT. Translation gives CASTFRDGTDTQYF.

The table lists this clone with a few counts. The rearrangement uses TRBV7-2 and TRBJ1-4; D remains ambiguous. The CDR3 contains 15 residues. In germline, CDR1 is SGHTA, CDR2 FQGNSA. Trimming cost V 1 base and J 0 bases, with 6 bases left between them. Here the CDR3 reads CASSLDRATNEKLFF. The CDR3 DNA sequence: TGTGCCAGCAGCTTAGACAGAGCAACTAATGAAAAACTGTTTTTT. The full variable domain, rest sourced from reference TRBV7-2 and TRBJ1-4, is GAGVSQSPSNKVTEKGKDVELRCDPISGHTALYWYRQSLGQGLEFLIYFQGNSAPDKSGLPSDRFSAERTGGSVSTLTIQRTQQEDSAVYLCASSLDRATNEKLFFGSGTQLSVL.

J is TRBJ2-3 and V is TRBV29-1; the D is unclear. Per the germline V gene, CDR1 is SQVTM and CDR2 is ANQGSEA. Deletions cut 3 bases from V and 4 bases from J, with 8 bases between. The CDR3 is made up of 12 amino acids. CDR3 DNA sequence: TGCAGCGTTGAGGTTAACGCAGATACGCAGTATTTT. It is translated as CSVEVNADTQYF.

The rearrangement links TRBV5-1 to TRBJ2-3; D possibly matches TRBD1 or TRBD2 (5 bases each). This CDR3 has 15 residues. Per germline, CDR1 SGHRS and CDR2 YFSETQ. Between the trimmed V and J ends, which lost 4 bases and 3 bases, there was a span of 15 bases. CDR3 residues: CASSPLTGPTDTQYF. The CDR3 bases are TGCGCCAGCAGCCCCCTAACGGGGCCTACAGATACGCAGTATTTT.

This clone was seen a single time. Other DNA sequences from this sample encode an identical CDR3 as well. The CDR3 here is CASSLRGFADTQYF. CDR3 in DNA: TGTGCCAGCAGCTTGCGCGGGTTCGCAGATACGCAGTATTTT. V and J are TRBV5-4 and TRBJ2-3; tentatively, D is TRBD2 (5 bases). Trimming stripped 1 base from V and 4 bases from J, with 10 bases between. Per the germline V gene, CDR1 is SGHNT and CDR2 is YYREEE (reference sequence). This CDR3 is built from 14 residues.

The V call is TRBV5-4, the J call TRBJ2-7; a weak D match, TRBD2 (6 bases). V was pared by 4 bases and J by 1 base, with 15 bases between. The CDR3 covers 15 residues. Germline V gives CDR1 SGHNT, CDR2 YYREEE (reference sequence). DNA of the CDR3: TGTGCCAGCAGCGGGGAGAGCCGGGGGTCCTACGAGCAGTACTTC. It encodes CASSGESRGSYEQYF.

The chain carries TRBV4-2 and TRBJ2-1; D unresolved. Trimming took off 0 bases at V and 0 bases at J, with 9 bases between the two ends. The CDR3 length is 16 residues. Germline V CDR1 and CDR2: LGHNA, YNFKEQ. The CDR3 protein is CASSQESRGSYNEQFF. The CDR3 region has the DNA TGTGCCAGCAGCCAAGAATCGCGTGGCTCCTACAATGAGCAGTTCTTC.

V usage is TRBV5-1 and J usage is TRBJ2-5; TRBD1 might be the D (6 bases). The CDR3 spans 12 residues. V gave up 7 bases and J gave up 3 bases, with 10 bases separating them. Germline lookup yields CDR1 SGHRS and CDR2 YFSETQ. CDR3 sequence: CASRPGEETQYF. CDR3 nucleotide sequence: TGCGCCAGCCGGCCAGGGGAAGAGACCCAGTACTTC. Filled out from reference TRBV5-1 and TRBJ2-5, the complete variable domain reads KAGVTQTPRYLIKTRGQQVTLSCSPISGHRSVSWYQQTPGQGLQFLFEYFSETQRNKGNFPGRFSGRQFSNSRSEMNVSTLELGDSALYLCASRPGEETQYFGPGTRLLVL.

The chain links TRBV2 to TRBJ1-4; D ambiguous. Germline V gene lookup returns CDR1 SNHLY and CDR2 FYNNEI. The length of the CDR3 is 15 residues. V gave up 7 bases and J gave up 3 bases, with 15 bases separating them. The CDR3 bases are TGTGCCAGCACCCCGTTGGGGTCCCCTAATGAAAAACTGTTTTTT. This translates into CASTPLGSPNEKLFF. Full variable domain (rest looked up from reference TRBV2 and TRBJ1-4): EPEVTQTPSHQVTQMGQEVILRCVPISNHLYFYWYRQILGQKVEFLVSFYNNEISEKSEIFDDQFSVERPDGSNFTLKIRSTKLEDSAMYFCASTPLGSPNEKLFFGSGTQLSVL.

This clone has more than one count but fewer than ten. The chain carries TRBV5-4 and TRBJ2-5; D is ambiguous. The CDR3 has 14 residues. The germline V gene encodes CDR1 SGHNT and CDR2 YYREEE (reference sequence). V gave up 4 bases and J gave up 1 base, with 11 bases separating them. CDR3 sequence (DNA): TGTGCCAGCAGCCCGACCATGGGCCAAGAGACCCAGTACTTC. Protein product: CASSPTMGQETQYF.

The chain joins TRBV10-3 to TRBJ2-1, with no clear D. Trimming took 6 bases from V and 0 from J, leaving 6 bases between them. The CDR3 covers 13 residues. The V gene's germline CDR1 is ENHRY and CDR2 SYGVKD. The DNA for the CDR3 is TGTGCCATCAGCGAATTCTCCTACAATGAGCAGTTCTTC. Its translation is CAISEFSYNEQFF.

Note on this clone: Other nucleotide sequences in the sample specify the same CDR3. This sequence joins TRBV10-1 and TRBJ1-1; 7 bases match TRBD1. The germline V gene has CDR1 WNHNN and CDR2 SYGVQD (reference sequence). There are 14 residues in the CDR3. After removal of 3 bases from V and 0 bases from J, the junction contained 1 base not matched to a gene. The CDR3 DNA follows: TGCGCCAGCAGTGAAGGGGGCTTGAACACTGAAGCTTTCTTT. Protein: CASSEGGLNTEAFF.

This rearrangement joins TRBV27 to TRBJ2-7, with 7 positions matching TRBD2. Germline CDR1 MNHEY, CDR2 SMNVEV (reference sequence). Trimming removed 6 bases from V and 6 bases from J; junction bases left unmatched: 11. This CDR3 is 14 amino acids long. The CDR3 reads CASSSGTIPLEQYF. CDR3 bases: TGTGCCAGCAGCTCAGGGACTATCCCCCTCGAGCAGTACTTC.

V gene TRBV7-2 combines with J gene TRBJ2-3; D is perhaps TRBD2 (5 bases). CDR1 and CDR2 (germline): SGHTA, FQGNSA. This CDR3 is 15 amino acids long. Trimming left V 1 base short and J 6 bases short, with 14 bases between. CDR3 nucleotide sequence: TGTGCCAGCAGCTTAGAAGCGGCAGCATTCGATACGCAGTATTTT. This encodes CASSLEAAAFDTQYF.

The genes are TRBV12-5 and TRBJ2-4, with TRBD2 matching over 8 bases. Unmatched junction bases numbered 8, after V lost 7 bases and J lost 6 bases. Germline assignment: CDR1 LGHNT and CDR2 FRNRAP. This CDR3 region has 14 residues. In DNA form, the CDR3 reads TGTGCTAGTGCCGTCGATACTAGCGGAAACATTCAGTACTTC. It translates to CASAVDTSGNIQYF.

CDR3 sequence: CASSWGSGNTIYF. CDR3 in DNA: TGTGCCAGCAGCTGGGGTTCTGGAAACACCATATATTTT. This chain connects TRBV11-2 to TRBJ1-3; no firm D call. V was cut by 4 bases and J by 1 base, with 5 bases left in between. Looked up from germline, CDR1 is SGHAT and CDR2 is FQNNGV. The CDR3 spans 13 residues. Drawing the rest from reference TRBV11-2 and TRBJ1-3, the complete variable domain is EAGVAQSPRYKIIEKRQSVAFWCNPISGHATLYWYQQILGQGPKLLIQFQNNGVVDDSQLPKDRFSAERLKGVDSTLKIQPAKLEDSAVYLCASSWGSGNTIYFGEGSWLTVV.

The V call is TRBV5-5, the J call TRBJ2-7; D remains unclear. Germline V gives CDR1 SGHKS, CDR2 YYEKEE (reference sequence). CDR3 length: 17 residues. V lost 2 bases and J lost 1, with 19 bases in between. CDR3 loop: CASSFSQGLFNSYEQYF. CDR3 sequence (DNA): TGTGCCAGCAGCTTTTCTCAAGGCTTATTCAATTCCTACGAGCAGTACTTC. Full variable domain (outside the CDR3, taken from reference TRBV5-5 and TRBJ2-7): DAGVTQSPTHLIKTRGQQVTLRCSPISGHKSVSWYQQVLGQGPQFIFQYYEKEERGRGNFPDRFSARQFPNYSSELNVNALLLGDSALYLCASSFSQGLFNSYEQYFGPGTRLTVT.

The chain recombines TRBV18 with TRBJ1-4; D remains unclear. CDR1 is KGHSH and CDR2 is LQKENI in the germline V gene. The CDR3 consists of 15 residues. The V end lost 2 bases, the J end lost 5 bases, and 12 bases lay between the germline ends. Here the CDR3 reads CASSPTQESNEKLFF. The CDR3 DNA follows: TGTGCCAGCTCACCAACCCAGGAGAGCAATGAAAAACTGTTTTTT. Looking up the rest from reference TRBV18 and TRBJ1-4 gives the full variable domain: NAGVMQNPRHLVRRRGQEARLRCSPMKGHSHVYWYRQLPEEGLKFMVYLQKENIIDESGMPKERFSAEFPKEGPSILRIQQVVRGDSAAYFCASSPTQESNEKLFFGSGTQLSVL.

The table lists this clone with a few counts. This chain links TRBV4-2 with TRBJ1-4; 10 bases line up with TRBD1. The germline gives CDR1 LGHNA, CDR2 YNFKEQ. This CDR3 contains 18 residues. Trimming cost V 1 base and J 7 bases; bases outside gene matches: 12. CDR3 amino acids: CASSQGSRDRGRGEKLFF. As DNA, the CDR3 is TGTGCCAGCAGCCAAGGGTCCCGGGACAGGGGTAGAGGTGAAAAACTGTTTTTT.

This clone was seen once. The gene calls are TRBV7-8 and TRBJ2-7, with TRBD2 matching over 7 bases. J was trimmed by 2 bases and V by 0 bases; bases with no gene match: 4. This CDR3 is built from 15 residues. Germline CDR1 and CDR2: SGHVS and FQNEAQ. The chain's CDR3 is CASSLARTRAYEQYF. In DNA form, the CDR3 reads TGTGCCAGCAGCTTAGCGAGGACTAGGGCCTACGAGCAGTACTTC.